This T cell receptor (beta chain) was observed in a study of CD8 T cells in ankylosing spondylitis. Libraries for TCR beta were made by quantitative 5'-RACE with molecular barcodes. TCRdb reprocessed the 5' RACE reads with MiXCR, giving one entry per CDR3 protein. The repertoire holds around 280,000 distinct CDR3 sequences, with about 19% as singletons. The V and J ends lost 3 bases and 1 base, in that order; junction bases with no gene match: 9. The CDR3 is 17 residues long. Broader study findings: The authors found the disease-linked clones to be CD8+ and relatively rare in peripheral blood.

Regarding this clonotype: As yet, its antigen is unknown.

The chain is built from TRBV12-3 or TRBV12-4 and TRBJ2-4; 7 positions agree with TRBD1. The source material was blood, either unsorted or a sorted T cell fraction (not recorded which). This receptor was identified in a male donor with ankylosing spondylitis or in good health (not recorded which). The chain's CDR3 is CASSFEPGQKAKNIQYF. DNA for the CDR3: TGTGCCAGCAGTTTCGAACCGGGACAGAAGGCCAAAAACATTCAGTACTTC.